The T cell receptor (beta chain) described here comes from a study of T cells in Graves' hyperthyroidism and ophthalmopathy (dated by TCRdb to between 2019 and 2020). For the wider study: Peripheral blood samples were taken at the time of initial diagnosis, prior to any treatment. TCR V-J signatures able to tell the groups apart were searched for in a discovery cohort of around 95 patients, of whom fewer than 45 had Graves' ophthalmopathy and roughly 58 had stable Graves' hyperthyroidism. Prospective prediction of ophthalmopathy was tested in an independent validation cohort consisting of 18 hyperthyroidism patients and some 16 patients who later progressed to ophthalmopathy. The roughly 100 discovery patients were randomly split 7:3 into training and test sets. The study also compared thyroid tissue and blood T-cell repertoires from a handful of Graves' hyperthyroidism patients. Once sampling was done, hyperthyroidism patients were given methimazole at a starting dose of 30 mg daily, whereas ophthalmopathy patients were given high-dose intravenous methylprednisolone. According to the paper, TCR Vbeta CDR3 sequencing was carried out on more than 120 peripheral blood samples, which came from more than 40 ophthalmopathy, under 80 hyperthyroidism and some 17 progressor patients. The paper as a whole reports these results and caveats: No statistical method was used to set the sample size in advance, and investigators knew the group allocation. In validation, the model predicted progression to ophthalmopathy with approximately 69% sensitivity and about 72% specificity, a median of approximately 6.5 months before onset. Most expanded thyroid clonotypes (frequency above 0.001) were also detected in blood, suggesting blood repertoires may reflect thyroid immune responses. In cross-validation, a model built on a 13 V-J signature told ophthalmopathy apart from stable hyperthyroidism with 85% to 90% sensitivity and 81% to 82% specificity, and in testing the same model reached 80%/75%.

The TCR beta CDR3 regions were amplified from RNA transcripts. The first round of RT-PCR for the TCR CDR3 was performed with the HTBI primer set and the Qiagen OneStep RT-PCR kit. A second multiplex PCR round built the libraries, followed by size selection and purification. Sequencing of the libraries was done on an Illumina HiSeq2000 using paired-end 100 bp reads. As for the authors' bioinformatics: SOAPnuke was used to process the raw data, removing reads that contained adapters or uncalled bases, had a mean Phred below 15, or lacked an exact match to the constant primer or identifier. COPE v1.2.5 was used to merge high-quality paired reads, and clonotypes were defined as unique nucleotide sequences. MiTCR v1.1 was used to align the clonotypes against IMGT TRBV, TRBD and TRBJ reference segments. The analysis included only V-J combinations with a frequency above 0.0001, which together covered 99% to 99.2% of the repertoires. The TCS score was defined as F50 (clonal expansion) divided by E x V (chaos), with BLOSUM62-based TCRdist calculated between CDR3 peptides within each V-J. Welch's t-statistics and random forest reduced fewer than 550 V-J features to some 14, which were used in a naive Bayes classifier (R e1071). TCRdb reran the public reads through fastp at Q25 and MiXCR, keeping productive beta chains. Under each unique CDR3 protein, matching rows form one entry showing the most common genes and DNA. TCRdb, rather than the study authors, made the V and J calls. In all, the sample holds more than 650,000 distinct CDR3 sequences, and about 14% of those were seen once. The ten largest account for 10% of the sample.

This clonotype was seen only a few times. Its antigen has not been determined. No much larger clone exists at a distance of one base, and base qualities are not known. Stable Graves' hyperthyroidism was defined as the absence of progression to ophthalmopathy over 18 months of follow-up. The hyperthyroidism patients were between 18 and 65 years old and newly diagnosed, with a disease duration of less than 2 months. Exclusion was applied to patients with uncontrolled infections, other autoimmune diseases, pregnancy or lactation. Diagnoses were established on the basis of clinical symptoms, serum thyroxine and TRAb, thyroid ultrasound, and orbital computed tomography. Ficoll-Paque density gradient centrifugation was used to isolate PBMCs from around 10 ml of fresh peripheral blood. Total RNA was extracted using Trizol reagent, and RNA quality was assessed on an Agilent 2100 Bioanalyzer. This sequence originates from a woman between 18 and 29 years old with Graves' hyperthyroidism. Sequenced input: blood.

Here the CDR3 is given as CASSLAYEDRGSYGYTF. DNA sequence: TGTGCCAGCAGCTTAGCGTACGAAGACAGGGGATCCTATGGCTACACCTTC. The rearrangement combines TRBV7-9 with TRBJ1-2; TRBD1 lines up with 8 middle nucleotides. Here V drops 0 bases and J drops 4 bases, and the junction holds 10 bases not matched to any gene. From its cysteine to its phenylalanine, the CDR3 spans 17 amino acids. Only CDR3 DNA is held: 51 bases, read in frame from base 1. The germline V gene (reference sequence) gives CDR1 as SEHNR and CDR2 as FQNEAQ.